Listed below are T cell receptor beta chains from one sample, sequenced in a study of T cell responses to AZD1222 COVID-19 vaccine. Here immunoSEQ multiplex PCR was the method, and the copy in TCRdb shows in-frame clones only, minus some. Among around 100,000 clones listed, over 90% were seen once. The starting material was peripheral blood, obtained on day 0 of AZD1222 vaccination. These receptors were obtained from an adult in good health. The CDR3 runs from the conserved cysteine through the conserved F or W. Each record gives: CDR3 DNA, CDR3 protein, D gene, J gene, clone size, V gene. D genes are given only for firm matches. Clone size appears in some rows only: once, few, many, or a class for an expanded clone.

TGTGCCAGCAGCTTATCCGGGATCGGCTATGAAAATGAAAAACTGTTTTTT	CASSLSGIGYENEKLFF	.	TRBJ1-4	.	TRBV7-9
TGCAGTGCTAGTTGGGGTGTCACTGAAGCTTTCTTT	CSASWGVTEAFF	.	TRBJ1-1	.	TRBV20-1
TGTGCCAGCACCCAACTAGCGGGAAGAACGTACGAGCAGTACTTC	CASTQLAGRTYEQYF	TRBD2	TRBJ2-7	.	TRBV6-5
TGTGCCAGCAGCCCTCGCCTGTCCTCTCTGGGGGAGCAGTACTTC	CASSPRLSSLGEQYF	.	TRBJ2-7	.	TRBV7-9
TGTGCCAGCAGCCTCCCAGGGATTCATAACACCGGGGAGCTGTTTTTT	CASSLPGIHNTGELFF	.	TRBJ2-2	.	TRBV9
TGTGCCAGCGCACCGCTAGGCGAGACCCAGTACTTC	CASAPLGETQYF	.	TRBJ2-5	.	TRBV5-4
TGTGCCAGCAGTGAAGACAGGGGAGGGTTCTTC	CASSEDRGGFF	.	TRBJ2-1	.	TRBV6-1
TGCGCCAGCAGCCCGGCCGGGGGTCGAGAGACCCAGTACTTC	CASSPAGGRETQYF	.	TRBJ2-5	.	TRBV5-1
TGCGCCAGCAGCTTGGCCCGAACCGAGACCCAGTACTTC	CASSLARTETQYF	.	TRBJ2-5	.	TRBV5-1
TGTGCCAGCTCACCACGGGAACAGGGCGGCAATCAGCCCCAGCATTTT	CASSPREQGGNQPQHF	.	TRBJ1-5	once	TRBV18
TGCGCCAGCAGCCAAGCGGGAGCGCGCCAAGAGACCCAGTACTTC	CASSQAGARQETQYF	TRBD2	TRBJ2-5	.	TRBV5-1
TGTGCCACCAGCCCGGGGACAGGGGACAATCAGCCCCAGCATTTT	CATSPGTGDNQPQHF	TRBD1	TRBJ1-5	.	TRBV24-1
TGTGCCAGCAGCCTGGGACTAGCGGGAGGGCCACTCACAGATACGCAGTATTTT	CASSLGLAGGPLTDTQYF	TRBD2	TRBJ2-3	.	TRBV3-1/TRBV3-2
TGTGCCAGCAGTTTACTCGGGACAGAATACGAGCAGTACTTC	CASSLLGTEYEQYF	TRBD1	TRBJ2-7	.	TRBV28
TGTGCCAGCAGTTATTATCGGCCGGGCAGAAACACCATATATTTT	CASSYYRPGRNTIYF	.	TRBJ1-3	.	TRBV6-5